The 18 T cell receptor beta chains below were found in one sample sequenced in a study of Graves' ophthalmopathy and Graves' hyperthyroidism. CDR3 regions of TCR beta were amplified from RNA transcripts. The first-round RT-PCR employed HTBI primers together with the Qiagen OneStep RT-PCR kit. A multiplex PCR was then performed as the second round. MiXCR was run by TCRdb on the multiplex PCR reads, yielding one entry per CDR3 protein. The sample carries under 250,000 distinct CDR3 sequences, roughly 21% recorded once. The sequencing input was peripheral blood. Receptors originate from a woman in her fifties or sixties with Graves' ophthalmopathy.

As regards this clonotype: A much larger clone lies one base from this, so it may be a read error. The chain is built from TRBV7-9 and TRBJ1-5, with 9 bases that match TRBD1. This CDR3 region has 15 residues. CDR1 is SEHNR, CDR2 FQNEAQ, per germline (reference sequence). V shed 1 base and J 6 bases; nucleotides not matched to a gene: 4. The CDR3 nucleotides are TGTGCCAGCAGCTTAGGGACAGGGGCGGGTCAGCCCCAGCATTTT. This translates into CASSLGTGAGQPQHF.

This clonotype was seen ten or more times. In nucleotides, the CDR3 is TGTGCCAGCAGCGGGGGACTAGCGGGAGGAAATGAGCAGTTCTTC. Protein product: CASSGGLAGGNEQFF. This sequence joins TRBV11-3 and TRBJ2-1; 15 nucleotides align to TRBD2. J lost 7 bases, V lost 5 bases, and 3 bases had no gene match. Germline CDR1 and CDR2: SGHNT and YENEEA. The CDR3 contains 15 residues. The full variable domain, with the rest looked up from reference TRBV11-3 and TRBJ2-1, is EAGVVQSPRYKIIEKKQPVAFWCNPISGHNTLYWYLQNLGQGPELLIRYENEEAVDDSQLPKDRFSAERLKGVDSTLKIQPAELGDSAVYLCASSGGLAGGNEQFFGPGTRLTVL.

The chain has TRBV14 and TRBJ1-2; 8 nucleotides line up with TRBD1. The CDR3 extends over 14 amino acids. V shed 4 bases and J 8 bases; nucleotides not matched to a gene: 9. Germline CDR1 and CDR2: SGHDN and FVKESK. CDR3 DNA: TGTGCCAGCAGCCGAACAGGGGGTTGGCGGGGCTACACCTTC. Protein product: CASSRTGGWRGYTF.

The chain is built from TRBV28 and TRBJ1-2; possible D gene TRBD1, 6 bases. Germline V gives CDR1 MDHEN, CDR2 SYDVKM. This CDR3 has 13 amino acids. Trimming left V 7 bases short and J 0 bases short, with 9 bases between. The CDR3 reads CASTRQANYGYTF. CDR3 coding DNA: TGTGCCAGCACCAGACAGGCTAACTATGGCTACACCTTC.

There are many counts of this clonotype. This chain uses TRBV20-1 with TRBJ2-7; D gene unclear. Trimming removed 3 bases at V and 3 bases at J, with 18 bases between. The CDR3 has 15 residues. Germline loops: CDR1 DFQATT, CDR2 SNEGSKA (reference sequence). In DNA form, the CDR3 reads TGCAGTGCTAGTGATACTCGTGGTGTGAGCTACGAGCAGTACTTC. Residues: CSASDTRGVSYEQYF.

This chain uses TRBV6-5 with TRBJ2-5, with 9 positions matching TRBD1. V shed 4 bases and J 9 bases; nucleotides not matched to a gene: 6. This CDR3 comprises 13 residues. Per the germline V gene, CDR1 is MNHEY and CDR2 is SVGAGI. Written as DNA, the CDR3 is TGTGCCAGCAGTTTATGGGACAGGGAAGCCCAGTACTTC. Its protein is CASSLWDREAQYF.

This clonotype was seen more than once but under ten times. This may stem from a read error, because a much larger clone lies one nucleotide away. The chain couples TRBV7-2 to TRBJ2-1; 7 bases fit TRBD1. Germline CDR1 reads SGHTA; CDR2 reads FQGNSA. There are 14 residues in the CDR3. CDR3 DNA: TGTGCCAGCAACTTAGACAGGGCACCCTCCGGGCAGTTCTTC. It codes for CASNLDRAPSGQFF. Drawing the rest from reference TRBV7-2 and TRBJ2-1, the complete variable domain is GAGVSQSPSNKVTEKGKDVELRCDPISGHTALYWYRQSLGQGLEFLIYFQGNSAPDKSGLPSDRFSAERTGGSVSTLTIQRTQQEDSAVYLCASNLDRAPSGQFFGPGTRLTVL.

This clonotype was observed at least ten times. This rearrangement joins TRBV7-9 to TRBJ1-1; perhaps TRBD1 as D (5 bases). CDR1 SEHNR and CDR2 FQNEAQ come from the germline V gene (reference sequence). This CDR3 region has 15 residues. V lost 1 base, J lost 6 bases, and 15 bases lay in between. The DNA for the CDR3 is TGTGCCAGCAGCTTAGATGGGGACGGGGCCGCTGAAGCTTTCTTT. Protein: CASSLDGDGAAEAFF.

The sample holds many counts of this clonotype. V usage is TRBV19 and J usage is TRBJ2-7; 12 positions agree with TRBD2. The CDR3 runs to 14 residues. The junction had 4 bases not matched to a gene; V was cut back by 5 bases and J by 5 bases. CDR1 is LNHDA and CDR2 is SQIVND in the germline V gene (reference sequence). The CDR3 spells CASSPSGRGHEQYF. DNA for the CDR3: TGTGCCAGTAGTCCTAGCGGGAGGGGCCACGAGCAGTACTTC.

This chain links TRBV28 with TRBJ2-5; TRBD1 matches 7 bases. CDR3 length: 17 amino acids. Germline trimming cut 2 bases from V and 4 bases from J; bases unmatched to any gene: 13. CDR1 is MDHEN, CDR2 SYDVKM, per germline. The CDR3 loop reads CASSLTRLTGLGETQYF. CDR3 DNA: TGTGCCAGCAGTTTAACCCGCCTGACAGGGTTGGGAGAGACCCAGTACTTC.

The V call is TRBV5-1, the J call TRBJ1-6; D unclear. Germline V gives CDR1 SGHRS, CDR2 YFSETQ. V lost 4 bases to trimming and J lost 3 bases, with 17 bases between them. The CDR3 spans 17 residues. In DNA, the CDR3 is TGCGCCAGCAGCCGGGCGGGGAACCCGATCTATAATTCACCCCTCCACTTT. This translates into CASSRAGNPIYNSPLHF.

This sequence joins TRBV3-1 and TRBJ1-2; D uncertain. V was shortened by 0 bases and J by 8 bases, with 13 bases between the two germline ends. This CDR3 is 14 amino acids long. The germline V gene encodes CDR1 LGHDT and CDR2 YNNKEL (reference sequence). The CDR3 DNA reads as TGTGCCAGCAGCCAAGATTGGTTTTTCGGAGGCTACACCTTC. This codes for CASSQDWFFGGYTF.

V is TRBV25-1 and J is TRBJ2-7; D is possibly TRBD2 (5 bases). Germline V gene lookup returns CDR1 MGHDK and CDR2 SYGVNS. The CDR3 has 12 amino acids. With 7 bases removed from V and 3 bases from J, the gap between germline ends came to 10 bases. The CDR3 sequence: CASTGNLYEQYF. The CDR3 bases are TGTGCCAGCACCGGGAACCTCTACGAGCAGTACTTC.

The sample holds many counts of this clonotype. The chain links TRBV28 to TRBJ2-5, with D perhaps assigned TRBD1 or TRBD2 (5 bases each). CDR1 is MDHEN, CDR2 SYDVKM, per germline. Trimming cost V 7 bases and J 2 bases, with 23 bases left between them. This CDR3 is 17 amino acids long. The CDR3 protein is CASTRPQPGTGQETQYF. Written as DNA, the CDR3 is TGTGCCAGCACCCGTCCCCAGCCCGGGACGGGGCAAGAGACCCAGTACTTC.

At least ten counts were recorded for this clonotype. The CDR3 sequence: CATSRGAQAIGEQYF. DNA for the CDR3: TGTGCCACCAGCAGAGGGGCTCAAGCAATTGGCGAGCAGTACTTC. The chain is built from TRBV15 and TRBJ2-7; no firm D call. Trimming cost V 1 base and J 6 bases, with 16 bases left between them. Germline values: CDR1 LNHNV, CDR2 YYDKDF (reference sequence). CDR3 length equals 15 residues.

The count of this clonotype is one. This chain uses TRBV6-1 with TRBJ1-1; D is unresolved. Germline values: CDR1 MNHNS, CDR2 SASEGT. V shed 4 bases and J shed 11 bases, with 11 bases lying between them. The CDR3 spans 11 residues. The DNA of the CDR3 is TGTGCCAGCAGTGCATGGGAAATGGCTTTCTTT. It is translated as CASSAWEMAFF.

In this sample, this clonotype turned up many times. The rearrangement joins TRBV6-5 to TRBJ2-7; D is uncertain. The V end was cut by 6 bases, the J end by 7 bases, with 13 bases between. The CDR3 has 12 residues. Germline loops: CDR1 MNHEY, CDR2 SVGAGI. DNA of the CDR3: TGTGCCAGCAGGACTCCTTTGGGGGAGCAGTACTTC. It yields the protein CASRTPLGEQYF.

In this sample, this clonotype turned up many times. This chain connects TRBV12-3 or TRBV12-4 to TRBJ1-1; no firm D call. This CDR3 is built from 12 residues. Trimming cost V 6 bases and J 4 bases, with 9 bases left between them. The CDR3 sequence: CASRTQTTEAFF. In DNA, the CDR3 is TGTGCCAGCAGGACTCAAACCACTGAAGCTTTCTTT.